Sequencing of this T cell receptor beta chain was carried out in a study of blood T cell repertoires in COVID-19. Authors' methods: Estimates of nucleated cell counts were drawn from the amplification of reference gene primers. Data came from immunoSEQ multiplex PCR; TCRdb stores just in-frame clones and leaves some out. V and J calls and clone size are given by that table; D and trimming were obtained from the DNA. The sample yields 100,000 to 150,000 clones, around 80% seen once. The CDR3 consists of 16 residues. Trimming took 1 base from V and 1 from J, leaving 11 bases between them. Germline lookup yields CDR1 KGHDR and CDR2 SFDVKD.

Sequenced material: peripheral blood. The sequence derives from a man between 35 and 55 years old with active or convalescent COVID-19. The chain has TRBV24-1 and TRBJ2-3, with a possible D match to TRBD2 (6 bases). Written as DNA, the CDR3 is TGTGCCACCAGTGATTTAAGGGAGGTGGGCACAGATACGCAGTATTTT. Translated, it gives CATSDLREVGTDTQYF.